This TCR beta chain comes out of a study of blood T cell repertoires in COVID-19. Study in general: The United States, Italy and Spain supplied acute and convalescent COVID-19 samples.

Trimming shortened V by 6 bases and J by 4 bases, and 12 bases separated the two germline ends. This CDR3 has 13 amino acids. Sequencing was performed with immunoSEQ multiplex PCR; in TCRdb, only in-frame clones are kept and a portion is missing. This table holds some 150,000 clones, around 80% found once. Input material: PBMCs or T cells enriched from blood (not recorded which). The chain links TRBV12-3 or TRBV12-4 to TRBJ1-2; D is uncertain. The TCR comes from a woman aged 50 to 65 who had recovered from COVID-19. The CDR3 loop reads CASSPGESYGYTF. CDR3 nucleotides: TGTGCCAGCAGCCCAGGCGAATCCTATGGCTACACCTTC.